The rows below give T cell receptor beta chains drawn from one sample of a study of T cells in Graves' hyperthyroidism and ophthalmopathy. TCRdb redid the calling of the multiplex PCR reads with MiXCR, one entry per CDR3 protein. Here the sample spans under 350,000 distinct CDR3 sequences, 18% being singletons. Sequencing used blood. The receptors were sampled from a woman aged 45 to 65 with Graves' hyperthyroidism. Both conserved end residues are part of each CDR3. The D gene is left open where the match is weak.

v_call	j_call	d_call	cdr3_aa
TRBV11-2	TRBJ2-1	NA	CASSLEVGMAFF
TRBV5-1	TRBJ2-7	NA	CASSLDRDSLSYEQYF
TRBV12-5	TRBJ2-1	NA	CASGLGNSPDEQFF
TRBV7-2	TRBJ2-1	TRBD2	CASSLGTSGIYNEQFF
TRBV20-1	TRBJ2-5	TRBD2	CSARDWGLAEETQYF
TRBV6-1	TRBJ2-7	TRBD2	CASRPSGSYEQYF
TRBV6-1	TRBJ1-3	NA	CASMEGGSGNTIYF
TRBV9	TRBJ2-1	TRBD2	CASSPNGGSPFF
TRBV13	TRBJ2-5	NA	CASSSFIESQETQYF
TRBV13	TRBJ1-2	TRBD1	CASSPPRQGDGYTF
TRBV28	TRBJ2-7	NA	CASSLGNRGEQYF
TRBV3-1	TRBJ1-2	TRBD1	CASSQGQGGGGYTF
TRBV19	TRBJ1-5	TRBD1	CAGGQGNRPQHF
TRBV7-3	TRBJ2-5	TRBD2	CASSPQGLAGLGQETQYF
TRBV3-1	TRBJ2-1	NA	CASSQVKGEQFF
TRBV3-1	TRBJ1-3	NA	CASSSRGAGGNTIYF
TRBV5-1	TRBJ1-3	NA	CASSFRGRPELSGNTIYF
TRBV2	TRBJ1-2	NA	CASSDNRPYGYTF
TRBV6-1	TRBJ2-3	NA	CASSASFTDTQYF
TRBV7-2	TRBJ2-5	NA	CASSSLGYQETQYF
TRBV19	TRBJ2-1	NA	CASSIVPGSSYNEQFF
TRBV6-1	TRBJ2-6	NA	CASIPRAGANVLTF
TRBV29-1	TRBJ2-1	NA	CSVEGGAGRYNEQFF
TRBV29-1	TRBJ2-1	TRBD2	CSVLAGKTYNEQFF
TRBV29-1	TRBJ2-3	TRBD2	CSVGKLAGTTDTQYF
TRBV9	TRBJ2-5	TRBD2	CASSVAPGTSGGMEETQYF
TRBV11-1	TRBJ2-2	NA	CASSRGTAGELFF
TRBV28	TRBJ1-5	NA	CASKAPQHF
TRBV30	TRBJ2-1	TRBD2	CAWSGKGLAASSYNEQFF
TRBV3-1	TRBJ2-1	NA	CAGSRQSNEQFF
TRBV29-1	TRBJ2-5	NA	CSVEDQKVETQYF
TRBV19	TRBJ2-7	TRBD2	CASSPPGLGREQYF
TRBV19	TRBJ2-5	NA	CASSMVEFGTQYF
TRBV7-6	TRBJ2-5	TRBD2	CASSPLTAGGLPGLGQETQYF
TRBV18	TRBJ1-2	NA	CASSPPTGINYGYTF
TRBV15	TRBJ1-6	TRBD1	CATSGSNRGLQSPLHF
TRBV7-8	TRBJ2-2	NA	CASSLEPYAGELFF
TRBV7-9	TRBJ2-3	TRBD2	CASSPRGVTTDTQYF
TRBV20-1	TRBJ2-5	TRBD1	CSFQGAGETQYF
TRBV7-4	TRBJ1-3	TRBD1	CASSCTGGSGNTIYF
TRBV5-1	TRBJ1-1	NA	CASSLQVRSMNTEAFF
TRBV30	TRBJ1-3	NA	CAWSPWAGSGNTIYF
TRBV20-1	TRBJ2-1	NA	CSAPPGGAGSYNEQFF
TRBV11-2	TRBJ2-5	NA	CASTPTLQETQYF
TRBV3-1	TRBJ1-1	NA	CASNNGLTEAFF
TRBV6-1	TRBJ1-2	TRBD1	CASKGQEAYGYTF
TRBV3-1	TRBJ1-2	NA	CASSQAYRQKTNYGYTF
TRBV4-1	TRBJ2-1	TRBD2	CASSQDRGLAGLGTEQFF
TRBV6-2/TRBV6-3	TRBJ2-6	NA	CASRAGSGANVLTF
TRBV29-1	TRBJ2-1	NA	CSANLVFSYNEQFF
TRBV13	TRBJ2-7	TRBD1	CASSPRTGLRYEQYF
TRBV12-3/TRBV12-4	TRBJ2-3	TRBD2	CASSLRLAGSPADTQYF
TRBV6-1	TRBJ2-7	TRBD1	CASSETGGSYEQYF
TRBV5-1	TRBJ2-3	TRBD1	CASPLQGAKDTQYF
TRBV6-1	TRBJ2-1	TRBD2	CASSEVLAGVVNEQFF